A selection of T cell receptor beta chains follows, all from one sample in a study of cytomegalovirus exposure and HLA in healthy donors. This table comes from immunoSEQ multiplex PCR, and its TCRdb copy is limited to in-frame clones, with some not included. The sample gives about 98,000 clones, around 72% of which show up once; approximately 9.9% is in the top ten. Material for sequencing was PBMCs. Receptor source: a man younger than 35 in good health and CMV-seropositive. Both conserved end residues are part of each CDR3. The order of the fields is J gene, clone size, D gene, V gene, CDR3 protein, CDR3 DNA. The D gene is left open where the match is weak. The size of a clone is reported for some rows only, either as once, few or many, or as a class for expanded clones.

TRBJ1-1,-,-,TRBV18,CASSPQGSMNTEAFF,TGTGCCAGCTCACCACAGGGGTCAATGAACACTGAAGCTTTCTTT
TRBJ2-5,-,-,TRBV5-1,CASSTLTEETQYF,TGCGCCAGCAGCACACTGACAGAAGAGACCCAGTACTTC
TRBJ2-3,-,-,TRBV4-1,CASSQDREYLDTQYF,TGCGCCAGCAGCCAAGATCGGGAGTATCTAGATACGCAGTATTTT
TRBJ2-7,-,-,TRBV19,CASSMLGDEQYF,TGTGCCAGTAGTATGCTAGGGGACGAGCAGTACTTC
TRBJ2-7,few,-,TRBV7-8,CASSLGGTPFFEQYF,TGTGCCAGCAGCTTAGGTGGGACACCTTTTTTCGAGCAGTACTTC
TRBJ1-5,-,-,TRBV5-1,CASSLEGQGTQPQHF,TGCGCCAGCAGCTTGGAGGGGCAGGGGACCCAGCCCCAGCATTTT
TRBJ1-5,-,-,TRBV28,CASRPTAYSNQPQHF,TGTGCCAGCAGGCCGACAGCATATAGCAATCAGCCCCAGCATTTT
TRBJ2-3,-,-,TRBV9,CASSAPTASTDTQYF,TGTGCCAGCAGCGCCCCGACAGCAAGCACAGATACGCAGTATTTT
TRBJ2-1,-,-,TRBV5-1,CASSLYQASSYNEQFF,TGCGCCAGCAGCTTGTACCAGGCGAGCTCCTACAATGAGCAGTTCTTC
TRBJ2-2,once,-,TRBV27,CASSRGYRVDGELFF,TGTGCCAGCAGTAGGGGGTACAGGGTGGACGGGGAGCTGTTTTTT
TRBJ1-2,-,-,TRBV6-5,CASSRTAYGYTF,TGTGCCAGCAGTCGGACAGCCTATGGCTACACCTTC
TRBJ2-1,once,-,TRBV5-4,CASSFVGPVNEQFF,TGTGCCAGCAGCTTCGTGGGGCCGGTCAATGAGCAGTTCTTC
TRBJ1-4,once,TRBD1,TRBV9,CASSGQGAANEKLFF,TGTGCCAGCAGCGGACAGGGGGCAGCTAATGAAAAACTGTTTTTT
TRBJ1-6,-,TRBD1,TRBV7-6,CASSPWTGGGTPLHF,TGTGCCAGCAGCCCGTGGACAGGGGGGGGAACACCCCTCCACTTT
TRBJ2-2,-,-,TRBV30,CAWSDTNTGELFF,TGTGCCTGGAGCGACACGAACACCGGGGAGCTGTTTTTT
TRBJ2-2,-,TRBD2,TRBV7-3,CASSRLAGVTGELFF,TGTGCCAGCAGCCGGCTAGCGGGGGTGACCGGGGAGCTGTTTTTT
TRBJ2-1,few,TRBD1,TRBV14,CASSQAFGTGLYNEQFF,TGTGCCAGCAGCCAAGCATTCGGGACAGGGCTTTACAATGAGCAGTTCTTC
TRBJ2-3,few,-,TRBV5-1,CASSLVPRAGAPSNQDTQYF,TGCGCCAGCAGCTTGGTCCCGCGGGCGGGGGCCCCCTCCAATCAAGATACGCAGTATTTT
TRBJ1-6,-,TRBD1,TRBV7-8,CASSSMTGVDNSPLHF,TGTGCCAGCAGCTCGATGACAGGGGTAGATAATTCACCCCTCCACTTT
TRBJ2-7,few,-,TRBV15,CATSRAGHPYEQYF,TGTGCCACCAGCAGAGCTGGACATCCCTACGAGCAGTACTTC
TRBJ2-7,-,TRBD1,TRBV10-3,CAISGGTGSYEQYF,TGTGCCATCTCCGGTGGGACAGGCTCCTACGAGCAGTACTTC
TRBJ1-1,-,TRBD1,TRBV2,CATGGSTEAFF,TGTGCCACAGGGGGTAGCACTGAAGCTTTCTTT
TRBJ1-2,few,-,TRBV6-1,CASGLAYTF,TGTGCCAGCGGCTTGGCCTACACCTTC
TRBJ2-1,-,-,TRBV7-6,CASSLVAHTEQFF,TGTGCCAGCAGCTTAGTGGCCCACACCGAGCAGTTCTTC
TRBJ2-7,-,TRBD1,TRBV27,CASSPGTASSYEQYF,TGTGCCAGCAGTCCCGGGACAGCGTCCTCCTACGAGCAGTACTTC
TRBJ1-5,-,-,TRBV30,CAWSVMVGDQPQHF,TGTGCCTGGAGTGTAATGGTCGGGGATCAGCCCCAGCATTTT
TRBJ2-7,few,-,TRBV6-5,CASSAAGPYEQYF,TGTGCCAGCAGTGCCGCGGGACCCTACGAGCAGTACTTC
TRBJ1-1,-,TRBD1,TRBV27,CASSFGQQGGGNTEAFF,TGTGCCAGCAGTTTTGGCCAACAGGGGGGAGGGAACACTGAAGCTTTCTTT
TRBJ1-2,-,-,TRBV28,CASSLVREDGYTF,TGTGCCAGCAGTTTAGTCAGGGAAGATGGCTACACCTTC
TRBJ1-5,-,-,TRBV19,CASRVQGWLVNQPQHF,TGTGCCAGTAGGGTACAGGGTTGGCTAGTCAATCAGCCCCAGCATTTT
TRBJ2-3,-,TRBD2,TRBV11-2,CASSPLSGGRSDTQYF,TGTGCCAGCAGCCCTCTCAGCGGGGGGCGTTCAGATACGCAGTATTTT
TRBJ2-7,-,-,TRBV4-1,CASSQVGGTVYEQYF,TGCGCCAGCAGCCAAGTAGGCGGGACGGTGTACGAGCAGTACTTC
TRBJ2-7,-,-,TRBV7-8,CASSLAYSREQYF,TGTGCCAGCAGCTTAGCGTACTCCCGCGAGCAGTACTTC
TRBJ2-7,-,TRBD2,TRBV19,CASTGGGYEQYF,TGTGCCAGTACCGGGGGGGGATACGAGCAGTACTTC
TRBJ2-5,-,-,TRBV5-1,CASSALQGILETQYF,TGCGCCAGCAGCGCGTTACAGGGTATACTGGAGACCCAGTACTTC
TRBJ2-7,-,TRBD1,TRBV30,CAWSRTGANEQYF,TGTGCCTGGAGTAGGACAGGGGCGAACGAGCAGTACTTC
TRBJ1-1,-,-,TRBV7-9,CASSLEAGWNTEAFF,TGTGCCAGCAGCTTAGAGGCGGGGTGGAACACTGAAGCTTTCTTT
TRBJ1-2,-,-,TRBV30,CAWSPQGNGYTF,TGTGCCTGGAGCCCACAGGGAAATGGCTACACCTTC
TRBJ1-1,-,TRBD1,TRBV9,CASSVTGGGTEAFF,TGTGCCAGCAGCGTGACAGGGGGCGGCACTGAAGCTTTCTTT
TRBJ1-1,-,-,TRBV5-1,CASSLVPGRNTEAFF,TGCGCCAGCAGCTTGGTGCCGGGGAGGAACACTGAAGCTTTCTTT
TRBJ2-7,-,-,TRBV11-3,CASSSSLSYEQYF,TGTGCCAGCAGCTCGAGTCTTTCCTACGAGCAGTACTTC
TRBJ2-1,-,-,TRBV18,CASSPPGMVNEQFF,TGTGCCAGCTCACCTCCAGGGATGGTCAATGAGCAGTTCTTC
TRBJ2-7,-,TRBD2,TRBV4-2,CASSQRAGGRYYEQYF,TGTGCCAGCAGCCAACGGGCGGGGGGCCGATACTACGAGCAGTACTTC
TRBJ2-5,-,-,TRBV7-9,CASSLGEGGEETQYF,TGTGCCAGCAGCTTGGGCGAAGGGGGGGAAGAGACCCAGTACTTC
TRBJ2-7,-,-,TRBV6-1,CASRPTGSYEQYF,TGTGCCAGCAGACCAACAGGGAGCTACGAGCAGTACTTC
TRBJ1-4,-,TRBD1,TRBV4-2,CASSQALGQLKGGEKLFF,TGTGCCAGCAGCCAGGCCCTGGGACAGTTAAAGGGTGGTGAAAAACTGTTTTTT
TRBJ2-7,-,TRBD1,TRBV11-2,CASSLLVGQGTYEQYF,TGTGCCAGCAGCTTACTAGTGGGACAGGGTACCTACGAGCAGTACTTC
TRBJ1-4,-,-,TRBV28,CASNPGGTNEKLFF,TGTGCCAGCAACCCGGGGGGCACTAATGAAAAACTGTTTTTT
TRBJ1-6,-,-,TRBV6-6,CASSYSTGGYNSPLHF,TGTGCCAGCAGTTACTCGACCGGGGGGTATAATTCACCCCTCCACTTT
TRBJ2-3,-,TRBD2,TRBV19,CASSGRGAYTDTQYF,TGTGCCAGTAGTGGGCGGGGGGCCTACACAGATACGCAGTATTTT